These 16 T cell receptor beta chains came from one sample sequenced in a study of cytomegalovirus exposure and HLA in healthy donors. Both 60 Vbeta primers and 13 Jbeta primers went into the PCR. The protocol was immunoSEQ multiplex PCR, while the TCRdb copy is restricted to in-frame clones and leaves out a portion. The table lists a few hundred thousand clones, about nine tenths of them singletons, with about 1.7% in the top ten. Material: PBMCs. Source of these receptors: a girl aged 2-9 years in good health and CMV-seronegative.

This chain joins TRBV10-3 and TRBJ2-3, with TRBD2 matching 7 bases. Trimming removed 3 bases from V and 1 base from J; junction bases left unmatched: 4. This CDR3 is 15 amino acids long. Looked up from germline, CDR1 is ENHRY and CDR2 is SYGVKD. The CDR3 here is CAISEGAGGTDTQYF. The CDR3 DNA reads as TGTGCCATCAGTGAAGGGGCGGGAGGCACAGATACGCAGTATTTT.

The chain couples TRBV5-1 to TRBJ1-4; TRBD1 aligns across 9 bases. The CDR3 loop spans 16 amino acids. CDR1 is SGHRS and CDR2 is YFSETQ in the germline V gene. V lost 4 bases, J lost 7 bases, and 11 bases stayed unmatched. The CDR3 coding sequence is TGCGCCAGCAGCCCCCTGGGACAGGGAGTAAGTGAAAAACTGTTTTTT. The encoded protein is CASSPLGQGVSEKLFF.

The genes are TRBV2 and TRBJ2-3, with a possible D match to TRBD1 (5 bases). The CDR3 consists of 16 residues. The V end lost 3 bases, the J end lost 3 bases, and 16 bases lay between the germline ends. CDR1 and CDR2 (germline): SNHLY, FYNNEI. The CDR3 region has the DNA TGTGCCAGCAGTGAGGGGCTCTACCCCGGGACAGATACGCAGTATTTT. It codes for CASSEGLYPGTDTQYF.

This clone was counted a single time. The rearrangement links TRBV2 to TRBJ2-5; the match to TRBD2 covers 7 bases. The end of the DNA fits TRBJ2-7 better, so the J call may be wrong. The CDR3 contains 16 residues. Germline-derived CDR1 and CDR2 are SNHLY and FYNNEI. The CDR3 sequence is CASSGDTGGRSYEQYF. The CDR3 DNA reads as TGTGCCAGCAGTGGCGATACGGGAGGCCGCTCCTACGAGCAGTACTTC.

In this sample, this clone turned up once. This sequence joins TRBV13 and TRBJ2-7, with 16 bases identical to TRBD2. The CDR3 totals 15 residues. Trimming removed 3 bases from V and 6 bases from J; junction bases left unmatched: 2. Germline loops: CDR1 PRHDT, CDR2 FYEKMQ (reference sequence). The CDR3 nucleotides are TGTGCCAGCAGCTTGGGACTAGCGGGAGGGAGCGAGCAGTACTTC. Translation: CASSLGLAGGSEQYF.

This clone was counted once. V usage is TRBV14 and J usage is TRBJ2-5; D might be TRBD2 (5 bases). CDR1 is SGHDN, CDR2 FVKESK, per germline. CDR3 length: 15 residues. The V end was cut by 1 base, the J end by 0 bases, with 9 bases between. CDR3 residues: CASSQGMRDQETQYF. The CDR3 nucleotides read TGTGCCAGCAGCCAAGGGATGAGGGACCAAGAGACCCAGTACTTC.

V is TRBV2 and J is TRBJ1-2; the match to TRBD1 covers 9 bases. Germline V gives CDR1 SNHLY, CDR2 FYNNEI. CDR3 size: 13 residues. The CDR3, as DNA: TGTGGCTTGAGGACAGGGGAAAACTATGGCTACACCTTC. Translation: CGLRTGENYGYTF.

This chain uses TRBV28 with TRBJ1-1, with a possible D match to TRBD1 (6 bases). The CDR3 length is 16 residues. V was cut by 5 bases and J by 1 base, with 17 bases left in between. Germline loops: CDR1 MDHEN, CDR2 SYDVKM. Here the CDR3 DNA reads TGTGCCAGCAGTCGCCCATCCCGGGGGGCGAACACTGAAGCTTTCTTT. As protein: CASSRPSRGANTEAFF.

As for this clone: This same CDR3 is encoded by further DNA sequences in the sample. The V gene is TRBV30, the J gene TRBJ1-1; D ambiguous. Germline V gene sequence: CDR1 GTSNPN, CDR2 SVGIG (reference sequence). This CDR3 is built from 15 residues. Deletions cut 2 bases from V and 0 bases from J, with 13 bases between. CDR3 region: CAWSKFGNLNTEAFF. The CDR3 DNA is TGTGCCTGGAGTAAATTCGGGAACTTGAACACTGAAGCTTTCTTT.

The chain uses TRBV5-6 and TRBJ1-2; D remains unclear. CDR1 is SGHDT, CDR2 YYEEEE, per germline. Trimming took 0 bases from V and 4 from J, leaving 7 bases between them. The CDR3 is 13 residues long. This chain's CDR3 is CASSLDSIYGYTF. The CDR3 coding sequence is TGTGCCAGCAGCTTGGACAGTATCTATGGCTACACCTTC.

V is TRBV5-4 and J is TRBJ2-3; D ambiguous. Germline CDR1 is SGHNT and CDR2 is YYREEE (reference sequence). The V end was cut by 2 bases, the J end by 1 base, with 5 bases between. CDR3 length: 13 residues. The CDR3 nucleotides are TGTGCCAGCAGCTTATCTGGCACAGATACGCAGTATTTT. Encoded protein: CASSLSGTDTQYF.

The J gene is TRBJ2-7, the V gene TRBV13; perhaps TRBD2 as D (5 bases). Germline V gene sequence: CDR1 PRHDT, CDR2 FYEKMQ (reference sequence). The V end lost 5 bases, the J end lost 0 bases, and 20 bases lay between the germline ends. The CDR3 covers 17 residues. CDR3 residues: CASSPRGTHRPSYEQYF. DNA of the CDR3: TGTGCCAGCAGCCCCCGGGGTACTCACCGACCCTCCTACGAGCAGTACTTC. The whole variable domain, filled in from reference TRBV13 and TRBJ2-7, reads AAGVIQSPRHLIKEKRETATLKCYPIPRHDTVYWYQQGPGQDPQFLISFYEKMQSDKGSIPDRFSAQQFSDYHSELNMSSLELGDSALYFCASSPRGTHRPSYEQYFGPGTRLTVT.

This clone has only one observation. The chain carries TRBV10-3 and TRBJ2-1, with a weak D call TRBD1 (5 bases). V was clipped by 3 bases and J by 4 bases, with 13 bases between them. Germline V gene lookup returns CDR1 ENHRY and CDR2 SYGVKD. The CDR3 is 15 amino acids. This CDR3 is CAISETWGNYNEQFF. The CDR3 DNA is TGTGCCATCAGTGAAACCTGGGGCAATTACAATGAGCAGTTCTTC.

As regards this clone: Compared with germline, one end of the junction differs, possibly owing to a read error. This chain joins TRBV7-7 and TRBJ2-1; 12 bases fit TRBD2. CDR1 SSHAT and CDR2 FNYEAQ come from the germline V gene (reference sequence). The CDR3 spans 16 residues. CDR3 protein: CASSLALAGGPDEQFF. The DNA for the CDR3 is TGTGCTAGCAGCTTAGCACTAGCGGGGGGCCCCGATGAGCAGTTCTTC.

The chain carries TRBV5-1 and TRBJ2-2; possible D gene TRBD2, 5 bases. The CDR3 loop spans 15 amino acids. V was trimmed by 0 bases and J by 6 bases, leaving 12 bases between them. From germline, CDR1 is SGHRS and CDR2 YFSETQ. CDR3 sequence: CASSLVVGAAGELFF. CDR3 DNA: TGCGCCAGCAGCTTGGTGGTGGGAGCAGCCGGGGAGCTGTTTTTT.

The J gene is TRBJ2-3, the V gene TRBV29-1, with 11 bases matching TRBD2. Trimming at V came to 5 bases and at J to 0 bases, leaving 7 bases not matched to a gene. This CDR3 is built from 16 residues. Germline loops: CDR1 SQVTM, CDR2 ANQGSEA. CDR3 coding DNA: TGCAGCGTTCTCGGGACTAGCGGATCTAGCACAGATACGCAGTATTTT. This codes for CSVLGTSGSSTDTQYF.